This TCR beta chain was recovered during a study of T cell responses to AZD1222 COVID-19 vaccine. Overall study results and limits: The donor cohort was predominantly white British with a female majority, and clonal diversity may have been underestimated. The study found Spike-specific TCR breadth and depth rose after two AZD1222 doses. Reports say nearly half of spike-specific TCRs go after unmutated variant regions.

TCRdb's table, derived via immunoSEQ multiplex PCR, lists solely in-frame clones and lacks some. The sample contains 130,000 or so clones, 92% of which appear only once. The CDR3 runs to 16 residues. Trimming took 4 bases from V and 4 from J, leaving 16 bases between them. Germline V gene lookup returns CDR1 LGHNA and CDR2 YNFKEQ. About this clone: Its antigen remains unknown.

The sample was peripheral blood, taken on day 0 of AZD1222 vaccination. This rearrangement joins TRBV4-2 to TRBJ2-2, with D possibly being TRBD2 (7 bases). This TCR was sampled from an adult in good health. The CDR3 reads CASSRARGAGTGELFF. CDR3 DNA sequence: TGTGCCAGCAGCCGCGCTCGGGGGGCCGGCACCGGGGAGCTGTTTTTT.